This TCR beta chain was sequenced in a study of T cells in tuberculosis (dated by TCRdb to the late 2010s). With regard to the full study: The study combined CD1B tetramers and high-throughput TCR immunosequencing to characterize T cells specific for the mycobacterial lipid antigen glucose monomycolate (GMM). In a South African clinical cohort, IGRA-negative adolescents, IGRA-positive adolescents with latent tuberculosis and adults with active tuberculosis were compared, with under 12 people in each group. PBMC from active tuberculosis patients were archived either before standard anti-tuberculosis treatment began or within 7 days of its start.

TCR libraries were generated with the immunoSEQ multiplex PCR assay, using TCR-beta and/or TCR-alpha/delta assays for each sample. Amplified TCR libraries were sequenced on the Illumina high-throughput platform. The original methods were these. Clustering and dimensionality reduction relied on pairwise TCRdist distances among GMM-specific receptors from T cells that were either sorted ex vivo or expanded in vitro. The score assigned to each clinical repertoire was mean NN-distance, meaning the average TCRdist to the nearest 10% of tetramer-positive reference sequences. GEM TCR motif frequency was calculated as the fraction of unique TCRs that matched known GEM sequences in V/J usage and CDR3 length. Linear discriminant analysis with leave-one-out cross-validation, implemented in scikit-learn, was used to classify active tuberculosis. As stored in TCRdb, this immuneACCESS dataset retains in-frame rearrangements with V and J assigned. A fraction of the clones does not appear; measured against another copy, unresolved V genes explain less than half of the discrepancy, and the remainder lacks a known reason. V, J and clone size reflect that table, while D and trimming were determined from the DNA. For this sample the table gives about 50,000 clones, of which more than 90% were detected only once. The ten largest clones capture about 1.5% of the sample.

The sample's time point label, decoded: new active TB diagnosis, blood taken before or within 7 days of starting treatment. The patients with active tuberculosis were newly diagnosed, HIV-seronegative South African adults aged 18 years or older. Confirmation of active tuberculosis came from positive sputum smear microscopy and/or a positive M. tuberculosis culture. Immunosequencing was performed on unsorted cryopreserved PBMC and covered roughly 100,000 T cells per clinical donor on average. V drops 4 bases and J drops 6 bases, leaving 10 bases in between. The germline V gene encodes CDR1 SGHVS and CDR2 FQNEAQ. The CDR3, cysteine through phenylalanine, is 12 amino acids long. Of all the DNA, just the CDR3 is kept, 36 bases in frame from base 1. Results and caveats for the whole study, not just this receptor: Smaller NN-distances were partly driven by shorter CDR3-alpha lengths in active tuberculosis patients, and statistical significance was not reached for the TCR-beta difference. An accuracy of around 88% (AUROC approximately 0.91) was reached by a classifier using the diverse GMM-specific repertoire, compared with approximately 70% accuracy when GEM motif frequencies were used. Compared with IGRA-negative controls, TCR-alpha repertoires from active tuberculosis had smaller mean NN-distances to GMM-specific TCRs, which suggests clonal expansion of these TCRs. Clinical samples were selected based on which cryopreserved specimens were available, and the active tuberculosis cases were adults whereas the controls were adolescents.

Note on this clone: The clone's antigen remains unknown. Base qualities are missing; no much larger clone stands one base away.

The input for sequencing was PBMCs, taken at tuberculosis diagnosis. The V and J segments used are TRBV7-8 and TRBJ2-7; the D gene lacks a confident call. The sequence came from an adult with tuberculosis. CDR3 loop: CASSSVTGEQYF. At the DNA level, the sequence is TGTGCCAGCAGCTCTGTAACGGGCGAGCAGTACTTC.